One sample yielded the 5 T cell receptor beta chains listed below, sequenced in a study of beta chain features in type 1 diabetes. Study-wide results and limits: TCRB CDR3s were moderately but significantly shorter in Type 1 diabetes patients in all four CD4+ subsets.

Antigens for these TCRs are unknown. Expressed TCRB transcripts were sequenced because the isolated RNA had all been reverse transcribed beforehand. TCRdb's table, derived via immunoSEQ multiplex PCR, lists solely in-frame clones and lacks some. The sample comprises about 260,000 clones, roughly 22% of which are singletons, and around 0.03% rests with the top ten. Sequencing used naive CD4+ T cells from blood. These TCRs come from a woman in her 40s with type 1 diabetes.

V and J are TRBV9 and TRBJ1-5; unclear D gene. The V end was cut by 5 bases, the J end by 0 bases, with 6 bases between. Germline V CDR1 and CDR2: SGDLS, YYNGEE. The CDR3 has 13 amino acids. The CDR3 DNA sequence: TGTGCCAGCAGTGTCCGTAGCAATCAGCCCCAGCATTTT. It codes for CASSVRSNQPQHF.

The chain joins TRBV21-1 to TRBJ1-5; the DNA was not compared with TRBD1, the D call given in the table. TRBV21-1 is deemed a pseudogene. The CDR3 contains 15 residues. For the CDR3, the DNA is TGTGCCAGCAGCAAGGCCAGGGATGGGAATCAGCCCCAGCATTTT. Its protein is CASSKARDGNQPQHF.

The table lists this clone with a few counts. The chain recombines TRBV4-1 with TRBJ2-5; D is unclear. In germline, CDR1 is MGHRA, CDR2 YSYEKL. Trimming left V 1 base short and J 4 bases short, with 13 bases between. The CDR3 extends over 15 amino acids. CDR3 amino acids: CASSQAVAVRETQYF. Here the CDR3 DNA reads TGCGCCAGCAGCCAAGCAGTGGCCGTTCGAGAGACCCAGTACTTC.

This clone has just a few counts. The chain carries TRBV9 and TRBJ1-5; D not resolved. CDR1 and CDR2 (germline): SGDLS, YYNGEE. This CDR3 contains 14 residues. V lost 0 bases to trimming and J lost 6 bases, with 10 bases between them. The chain's CDR3 is CASSVDRVGQPQHF. The CDR3, as DNA: TGTGCCAGCAGCGTAGACAGAGTGGGTCAGCCCCAGCATTTT.

V and J are TRBV29-1 and TRBJ2-7; TRBD1 might be the D (5 bases). V was shortened by 4 bases and J by 2 bases, with 9 bases between the two germline ends. Germline V gene sequence: CDR1 SQVTM, CDR2 ANQGSEA. The CDR3 runs to 12 residues. The CDR3 region is CSVAGRAYEQYF. DNA for the CDR3: TGCAGCGTTGCGGGCAGGGCCTACGAGCAGTACTTC.